These 5 T cell receptor beta chains were sequenced from one sample in a study of blood T cell repertoires in COVID-19. Sequenced by immunoSEQ multiplex PCR; TCRdb stores in-frame clones only, minus some. Here the sample spans about 440,000 clones, approximately 90% being singletons. The sequenced material came from PBMCs or T cells enriched from blood (not recorded which). Receptors originate from a woman aged 18 to 35 with acute COVID-19.

The chain combines TRBV24-1 with TRBJ1-5; D is possibly TRBD1 (5 bases). Germline V gene sequence: CDR1 KGHDR, CDR2 SFDVKD. The CDR3 covers 16 residues. Trimming took 4 bases from V and 5 from J, leaving 17 bases between them. CDR3 in amino acids: CATSDREGLTDQPQHF. The CDR3 DNA is TGTGCCACCAGTGACCGGGAGGGACTTACCGATCAGCCCCAGCATTTT.

This chain joins TRBV11-3 and TRBJ1-3; TRBD1 matches at 7 bases. The V segment lost 5 bases and the J segment 4 bases; nucleotides outside the gene matches: 8. From germline, CDR1 is SGHNT and CDR2 YENEEA. The CDR3 totals 15 residues. DNA for the CDR3: TGTGCCAGCAGCCCGACAGGGAATATGGGAAACACCATATATTTT. Its translation is CASSPTGNMGNTIYF.

This clone was counted a single time. The genes are TRBV27 and TRBJ2-2, with no clear D. Germline values: CDR1 MNHEY, CDR2 SMNVEV (reference sequence). The CDR3 sequence is 16 residues long. V was trimmed by 2 bases and J by 5 bases, leaving 15 bases between them. The CDR3 sequence is CASSLNGLTVTGELFF. CDR3 DNA sequence: TGTGCCAGCAGTTTAAACGGGTTGACGGTTACCGGGGAGCTGTTTTTT.

This rearrangement joins TRBV5-1 to TRBJ2-1; 10 bases agree with TRBD2. V shed 4 bases, J shed 2 bases, and the junction held 3 bases outside the gene matches. This CDR3 has 15 amino acids. The germline V gene has CDR1 SGHRS and CDR2 YFSETQ. Here the CDR3 reads CASSPTSGAYNEQFF. Written as DNA, the CDR3 is TGCGCCAGCAGCCCTACTAGCGGGGCCTACAATGAGCAGTTCTTC.

In DNA, the CDR3 is TGTGCCAGCAGCGTAGATCCGGGAGCAGATACGCAGTATTTT. This sequence encodes CASSVDPGADTQYF. The rearrangement joins TRBV9 to TRBJ2-3; the D gene is possibly TRBD2 (6 bases). The ends were cut back, 0 bases at V and 4 bases at J, with 9 bases in the middle. CDR3 length: 14 residues. Germline V gene sequence: CDR1 SGDLS, CDR2 YYNGEE.